This record looks at one T cell receptor (beta chain) sequence and its context. As processed by the authors: It was from reference gene primer amplification that nucleated cell counts were estimated. Clones were sequenced by immunoSEQ multiplex PCR, and TCRdb holds only the in-frame ones, with some missing. V and J calls plus clone size are reproduced from that table; the DNA served to infer D and trimming. The table includes over 600,000 clones, more than 80% detected once. This specimen comes from a study of blood T cell repertoires in COVID-19. The wider study: Researchers got acute and convalescent COVID-19 samples from the United States, Italy and Spain. PBMCs, B-cell-depleted T cells, or T cells provided the cDNA or gDNA that made up the material.

CDR1 and CDR2 from the germline V gene are MGHRA and YSYEKL. V lost 2 bases to trimming and J lost 4 bases; unmatched junction nucleotides: 10. The CDR3 runs to 16 residues. The chain links TRBV4-1 to TRBJ1-2; 7 nucleotides align to TRBD1. This receptor was obtained from a woman younger than 30 with acute or convalescent COVID-19. Input material: peripheral blood. CDR3 nucleotide sequence: TGCGCCAGCAGCCAAAAACAAGGGACAGACTTCTATGGCTACACCTTC. It encodes CASSQKQGTDFYGYTF.